This T cell receptor (beta chain) was observed in a study of shared clonotypes between healthy human individuals. The repertoire was sequenced with immunoSEQ multiplex PCR; TCRdb's copy has only in-frame clones and lacks some. The profile shows 300,000 to 350,000 clones, less than 75% of them singletons. V was trimmed by 5 bases and J by 2 bases, leaving 6 bases between them. The CDR3 consists of 12 residues. CDR1 is SNHLY and CDR2 is FYNNEI in the germline V gene. Overall study results and limits: Generally, estimated richness proved larger in naive subsets than it did in memory subsets. Some clonotypes were shared by all four sorted-subset donors, while others were not shared. The non-shared ones had lower generation probabilities than the shared ones. Shared clonotypes: about 5% naive CD4, around 3.7% naive CD8, under 2.5% memory CD4, 0.4% to 0.45% memory CD8.

Of note for this clone: No antigen is known for it.

V gene TRBV2 combines with J gene TRBJ2-5; D is uncertain. This receptor was obtained from a man aged 25 to 40 in good health. The specimen sequenced was memory CD4+ T cells sorted from blood. As for subset: CD45RA-negative fraction. CDR3 in amino acids: CASSKGQETQYF. In DNA, the CDR3 is TGTGCCAGCAGTAAAGGGCAAGAGACCCAGTACTTC.